The T cell receptor beta chain described here comes from a study of post-analysis software for immune sequencing data. Tagging with unique molecular identifiers was a feature of the TCR beta cDNA libraries. Researchers reported roughly 510,000 cDNA molecules coming from approximately 0.91 to 9.4 million T cells. Each CDR3 protein is one row after TCRdb ran MiXCR on the PCR reads. Of roughly 620,000 distinct CDR3 sequences in the sample, roughly 47% were seen once. This clonotype was seen a single time. Its target is not known. Overall study results and limits: In patients, roughly five TRBV segments were more frequent than in controls, with TRBV5-6, TRBV5-1 and TRBV20-1 among them.

The CDR3 runs to 11 residues. V dropped 6 bases and J dropped 2 bases, with 7 bases sitting between them. In germline, CDR1 is GTSNPN, CDR2 SVGIG (reference sequence). This TCR was sampled from a girl aged 10 to 17 with multiple sclerosis. The material sequenced was blood. V gene TRBV30 combines with J gene TRBJ1-2; D is undetermined. The chain's CDR3 is CACPRNYGYTF. Written as DNA, the CDR3 is TGTGCCTGCCCTCGGAACTATGGCTACACCTTC.